The clone carrying this TCR beta chain is labeled medium-sized. The sample belongs to a study of immune characterization of retroperitoneal liposarcoma. TCRdb re-derived calls from the PCR reads in MiXCR, one entry per CDR3 protein. The sample lists 4,000 to 6,500 distinct CDR3 sequences, about a third occurring once. Germline V gives CDR1 SGHNT, CDR2 YENEEA. This CDR3 contains 15 residues. V lost 5 bases and J lost 3, with 15 bases in between. The genes are TRBV11-3 and TRBJ2-3, with D possibly matching TRBD1 (6 bases). Sequenced material: tumor tissue. This receptor was identified in a female donor with retroperitoneal liposarcoma. The DNA of the CDR3 is TGTGCCAGCAGCGCCCAGGCGCAGGGGACAGATACGCAGTATTTT. Its translation is CASSAQAQGTDTQYF. Looking up the rest from reference TRBV11-3 and TRBJ2-3 gives the full variable domain: EAGVVQSPRYKIIEKKQPVAFWCNPISGHNTLYWYLQNLGQGPELLIRYENEEAVDDSQLPKDRFSAERLKGVDSTLKIQPAELGDSAVYLCASSAQAQGTDTQYFGPGTRLTVL.